The source of this T cell receptor (beta chain) is a study of OX40 agonist ivuxolimab in advanced cancers. V lost 0 bases to trimming and J lost 7 bases; unmatched junction nucleotides: 3. Germline loops: CDR1 SGHVS, CDR2 FNYEAQ. CDR3 length: 15 amino acids. The repertoire was sequenced with immunoSEQ multiplex PCR; TCRdb's copy has only in-frame clones and lacks some. Of some 48,000 clones in the sample, less than 90% were seen once. The rearrangement links TRBV7-6 to TRBJ2-2; 9 bases match TRBD1. The clonotype was recovered from an adult with an advanced solid tumor such as melanoma, head and neck, liver or kidney cancer. Sample: CD4+ or CD8+ T cells sorted from blood, taken in a trial of the OX40 agonist ivuxolimab. The CDR3 loop is CASSLAGTGFGELFF. As DNA, the CDR3 is TGTGCCAGCAGCTTAGCCGGGACAGGGTTCGGGGAGCTGTTTTTT.